Below, one T cell receptor beta chain is given with its context. Antigen: not known. The sample originates from a study of cytomegalovirus exposure and HLA in healthy donors. Per the germline V gene, CDR1 is MGHDK and CDR2 is SYGVNS. After removal of 4 bases from V and 2 bases from J, the junction contained 11 bases not matched to a gene. This CDR3 is 16 amino acids long. With 60 Vbeta and 13 Jbeta primers, the PCR was carried out. Repertoires were generated with immunoSEQ multiplex PCR, while TCRdb's copy carries only in-frame clones and drops some. Of fewer than 200,000 clones listed, roughly 85% were seen once; the top ten hold about 1.5%. Study-wide points: Accounts indicate the classifier identified cytomegalovirus status with strong specificity and sensitivity. Information on immune exposure was restricted to one variable (CMV serostatus). Sequencing likely produced, as an artifact, a cluster of highly shared sequence variants. Exclusion as indistinguishable affected some V segments, including TRBV6-2 and TRBV6-3.

The source material was PBMCs. The sequence was obtained from a male donor in good health and CMV-seronegative. This chain joins TRBV25-1 and TRBJ2-7; TRBD1 aligns across 7 bases. This CDR3 is CASSAAPGTDTYEQYF. The CDR3 DNA is TGTGCCAGCAGTGCAGCCCCTGGGACAGATACCTACGAGCAGTACTTC.